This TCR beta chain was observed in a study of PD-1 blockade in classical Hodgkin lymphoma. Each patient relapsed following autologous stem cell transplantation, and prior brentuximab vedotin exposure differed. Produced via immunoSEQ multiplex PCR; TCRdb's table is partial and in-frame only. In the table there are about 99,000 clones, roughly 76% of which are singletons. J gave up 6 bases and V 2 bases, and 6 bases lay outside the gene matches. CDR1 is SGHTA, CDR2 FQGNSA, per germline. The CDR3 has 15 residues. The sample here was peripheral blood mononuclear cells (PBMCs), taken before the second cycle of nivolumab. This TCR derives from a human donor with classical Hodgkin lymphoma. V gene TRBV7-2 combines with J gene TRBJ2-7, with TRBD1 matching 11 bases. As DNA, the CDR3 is TGTGCCAGCAGCTTACTTGGACAGGGGGCTGGCGAGCAGTACTTC. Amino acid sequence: CASSLLGQGAGEQYF.